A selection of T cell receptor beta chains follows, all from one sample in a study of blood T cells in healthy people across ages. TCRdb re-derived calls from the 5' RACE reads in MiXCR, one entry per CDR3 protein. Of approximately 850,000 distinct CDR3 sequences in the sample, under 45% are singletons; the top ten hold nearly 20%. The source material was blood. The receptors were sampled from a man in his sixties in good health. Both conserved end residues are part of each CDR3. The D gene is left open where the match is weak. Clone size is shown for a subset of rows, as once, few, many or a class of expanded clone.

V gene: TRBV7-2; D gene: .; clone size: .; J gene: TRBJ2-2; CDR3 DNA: TGTGCCAGCAGCTTACAGTGGGCGACCGGGGAGCTGTTTTTT; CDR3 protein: CASSLQWATGELFF
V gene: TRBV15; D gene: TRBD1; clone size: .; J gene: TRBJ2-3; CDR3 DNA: TGTGCCACCAGCAGAGAAGTAGGAGTTAGGGGGCGTGATACGCAGTATTTT; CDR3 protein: CATSREVGVRGRDTQYF
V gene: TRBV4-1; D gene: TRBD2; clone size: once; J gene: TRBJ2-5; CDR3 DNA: TGCGCCAGCAGCCAAGGGGCACTAGCGCCGGAGGGTGAGACCCAGTACTTC; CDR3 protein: CASSQGALAPEGETQYF
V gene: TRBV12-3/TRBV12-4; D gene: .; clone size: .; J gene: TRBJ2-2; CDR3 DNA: TGTGCCAGTGGGGACAAATTGAACACCGGGGAGCTGTTTTTT; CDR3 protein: CASGDKLNTGELFF
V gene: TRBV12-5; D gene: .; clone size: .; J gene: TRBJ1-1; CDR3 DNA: TGTGCTAGTGGTCCGGAACATGGGAACACTGAAGCTTTCTTT; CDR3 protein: CASGPEHGNTEAFF
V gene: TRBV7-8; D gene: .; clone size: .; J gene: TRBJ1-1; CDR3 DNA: TGTGCCAGCAGCCCTTTGGCTCAGGTGAACACTGAAGCTTTCTTT; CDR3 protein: CASSPLAQVNTEAFF
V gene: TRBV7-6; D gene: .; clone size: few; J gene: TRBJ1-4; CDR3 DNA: TGTGCCAGCAGCTTAGAAGGGCAGGGCAAAAAACTGTTTTTT; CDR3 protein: CASSLEGQGKKLFF
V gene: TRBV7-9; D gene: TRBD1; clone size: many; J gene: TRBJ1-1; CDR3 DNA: TGTGCCAGCAGCTTACCGCAGGGGGGCGGGGGAACTGAAGCTTTCTTT; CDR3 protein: CASSLPQGGGGTEAFF
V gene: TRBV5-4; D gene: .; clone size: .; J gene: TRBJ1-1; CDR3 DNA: TGTGCCAGCAGCGTCGGGACCCATAGTGAAGCTTTCTTT; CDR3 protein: CASSVGTHSEAFF
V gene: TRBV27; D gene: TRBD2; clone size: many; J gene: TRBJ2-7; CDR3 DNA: TGTGCCAGCAGTCACGGACTAGCACACGAGCAGTACTTC; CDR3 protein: CASSHGLAHEQYF
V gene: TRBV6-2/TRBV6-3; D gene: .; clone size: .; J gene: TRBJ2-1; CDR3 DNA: TGTGCCAGCAGCCGTACAGGGACATCCTACAATGAGCAGTTCTTC; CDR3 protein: CASSRTGTSYNEQFF
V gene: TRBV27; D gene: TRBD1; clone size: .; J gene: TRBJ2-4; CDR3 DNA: TGTGCCTGCAGCGCCACCGGGACAGGGTTTGGGCAGTACTTC; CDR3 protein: CACSATGTGFGQYF
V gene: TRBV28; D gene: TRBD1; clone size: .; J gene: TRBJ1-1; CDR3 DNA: TGTGCCAGCAGCCCAACCCGACAGGGTAGAACTGAAGCTTTCTTT; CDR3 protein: CASSPTRQGRTEAFF
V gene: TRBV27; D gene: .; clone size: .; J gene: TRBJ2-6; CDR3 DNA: TGTGCCAGCAGTCGAAAGCCCACAGGGACCGGGGCCAACGTCCTGACTTTC; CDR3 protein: CASSRKPTGTGANVLTF
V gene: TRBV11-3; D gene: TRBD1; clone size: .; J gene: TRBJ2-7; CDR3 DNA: TGTGCCAGCAGCCGGGACAGGGGGTCCAATGAGCAGTACTTC; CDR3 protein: CASSRDRGSNEQYF
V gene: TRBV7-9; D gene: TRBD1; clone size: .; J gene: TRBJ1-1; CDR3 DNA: TGTGCCAGCCGACAGGGGGCGAACACTGAAGCTTTCTTT; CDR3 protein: CASRQGANTEAFF
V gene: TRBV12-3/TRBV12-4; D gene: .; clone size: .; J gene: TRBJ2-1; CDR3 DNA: TGTGCCAGCAGATTGTCAAACTCCTACAATGAGCAGTTCTTC; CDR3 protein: CASRLSNSYNEQFF
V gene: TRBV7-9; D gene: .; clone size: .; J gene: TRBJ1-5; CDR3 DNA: TGTGCCAGTAGCTCGGGGGGACATAGCAATCAGCCCCAGCATTTT; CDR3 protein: CASSSGGHSNQPQHF
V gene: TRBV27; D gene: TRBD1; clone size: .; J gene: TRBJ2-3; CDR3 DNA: TGTGCCAGCAGTTTATCCGGGACAGGGGCCTCAGATACGCAGTATTTT; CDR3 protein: CASSLSGTGASDTQYF
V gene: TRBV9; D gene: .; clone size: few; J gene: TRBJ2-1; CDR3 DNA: TGTGCCAGCAGCGTAGGGACATTCGACTACAATGAGCAGTTCTTC; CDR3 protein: CASSVGTFDYNEQFF
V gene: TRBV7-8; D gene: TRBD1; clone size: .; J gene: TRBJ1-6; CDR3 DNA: TGTGCCAGCAGCCTGGAGGGGACAGATTATAATTCACCCCTCCACTTT; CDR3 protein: CASSLEGTDYNSPLHF
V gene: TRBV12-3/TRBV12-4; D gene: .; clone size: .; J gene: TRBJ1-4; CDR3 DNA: TGTGCCAGCAGCTGGGATAATGAAAAACTGTTTTTT; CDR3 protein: CASSWDNEKLFF
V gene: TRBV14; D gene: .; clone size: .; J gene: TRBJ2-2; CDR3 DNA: TGTGCCAGCAGCCAAAAACAAAGGGGCAGTGGGACCGGGGAGCTGTTTTTT; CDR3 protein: CASSQKQRGSGTGELFF
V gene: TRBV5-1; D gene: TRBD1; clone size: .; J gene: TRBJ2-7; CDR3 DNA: TGCGCCAGCAGCTCGAACAGGGGACCCCCCTACAATGAGCAGTACTTC; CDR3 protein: CASSSNRGPPYNEQYF
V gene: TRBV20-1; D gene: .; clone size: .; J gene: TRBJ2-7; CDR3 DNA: TGCAGTGCTAGAGGTGCACCGGGGAGAGTCTACGAGCAGTACTTC; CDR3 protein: CSARGAPGRVYEQYF
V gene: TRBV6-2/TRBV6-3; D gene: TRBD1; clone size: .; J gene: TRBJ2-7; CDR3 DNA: TGTGCCACCACTGGACAGGGGCTCTCCTACGAGCAGTACTTC; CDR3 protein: CATTGQGLSYEQYF
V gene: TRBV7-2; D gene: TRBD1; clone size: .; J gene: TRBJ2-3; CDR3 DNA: TGTGCCAGCAGCTCCCAGCCGGGACAGAACACAGATACGCAGTATTTT; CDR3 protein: CASSSQPGQNTDTQYF
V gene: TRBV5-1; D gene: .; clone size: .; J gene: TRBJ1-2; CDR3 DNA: TGCGCCAGCAGCGCCGGTGGCAGGGAGACTTATGGCTACACCTTC; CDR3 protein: CASSAGGRETYGYTF
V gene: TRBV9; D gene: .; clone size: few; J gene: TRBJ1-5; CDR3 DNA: TGTGCCAGCAGCGTAGCAGGGGTTGGTCAGCCCCAGCATTTT; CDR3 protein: CASSVAGVGQPQHF
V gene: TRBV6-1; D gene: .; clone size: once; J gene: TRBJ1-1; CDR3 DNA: TGTGCCAGCAGTGACGGTTTATGGGGTAGGATGAACACTGAAGCTCTCTTT; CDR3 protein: CASSDGLWGRMNTEALF
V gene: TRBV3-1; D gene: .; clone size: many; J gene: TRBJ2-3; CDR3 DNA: TGTGCCAGCAGTCTAGCATCCGGCACAGATACGCAGTATTTT; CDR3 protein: CASSLASGTDTQYF
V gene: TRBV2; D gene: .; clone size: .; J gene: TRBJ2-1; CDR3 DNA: TGTGCCAGCAGGGCAGGATACAATGAGCAGTTCTTC; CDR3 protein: CASRAGYNEQFF
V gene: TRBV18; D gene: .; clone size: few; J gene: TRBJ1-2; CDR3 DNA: TGTGCCAGCTCACCACCGTATAACACCAACTATGGCTACACCTTC; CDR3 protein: CASSPPYNTNYGYTF
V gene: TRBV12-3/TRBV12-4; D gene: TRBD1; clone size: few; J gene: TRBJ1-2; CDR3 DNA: TGTGCCAGCAGCCAGAGAGGCCCGGGACAGGGGGTTGGTGGCTACACCTTC; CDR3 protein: CASSQRGPGQGVGGYTF
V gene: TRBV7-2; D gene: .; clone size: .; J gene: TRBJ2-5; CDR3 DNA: TGTGCCAGCAGCCCATACGGATCCCAAGAGACCCAGTACTTC; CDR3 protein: CASSPYGSQETQYF
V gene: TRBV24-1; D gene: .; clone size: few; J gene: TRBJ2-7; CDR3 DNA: TGTGCCACCAGTGATCCCGGCAGCTACGAGCAGTACTTC; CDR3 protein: CATSDPGSYEQYF
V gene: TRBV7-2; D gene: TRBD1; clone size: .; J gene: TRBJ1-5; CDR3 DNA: TGTGCCAGCAGCGTACAGGGGGGTATTCAGCCCCAGCATTTT; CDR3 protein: CASSVQGGIQPQHF
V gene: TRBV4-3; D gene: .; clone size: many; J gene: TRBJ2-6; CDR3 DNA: TGCGCCAGCAGCCAAAGCAGGACGGCCAACGTCCTGACTTTC; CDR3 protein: CASSQSRTANVLTF
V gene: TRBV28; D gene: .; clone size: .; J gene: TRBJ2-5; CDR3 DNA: TGTGCCAGCAGGCATCGGGAGACCCAGTACTTC; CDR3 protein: CASRHRETQYF
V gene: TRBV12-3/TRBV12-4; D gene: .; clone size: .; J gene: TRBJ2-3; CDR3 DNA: TGTGCCAGCAGTCATGGGGGGCCCACAGATGCGCAGTATTTT; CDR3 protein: CASSHGGPTDAQYF
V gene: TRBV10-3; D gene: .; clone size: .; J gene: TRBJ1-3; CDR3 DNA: TGTGCCATCAGTGACCGGGATGGAAACACCATATATTTT; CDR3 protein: CAISDRDGNTIYF
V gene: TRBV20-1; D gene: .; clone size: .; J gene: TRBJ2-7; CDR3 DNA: TGCAGTGCTAGACACGGAGGGTTCGAGCAGTACTTC; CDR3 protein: CSARHGGFEQYF
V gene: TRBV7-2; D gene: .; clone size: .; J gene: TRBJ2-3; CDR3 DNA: TGTGCCAGCAGCTTACTTGCTAGTAAGACAGATACGCAGTATTTT; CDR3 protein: CASSLLASKTDTQYF